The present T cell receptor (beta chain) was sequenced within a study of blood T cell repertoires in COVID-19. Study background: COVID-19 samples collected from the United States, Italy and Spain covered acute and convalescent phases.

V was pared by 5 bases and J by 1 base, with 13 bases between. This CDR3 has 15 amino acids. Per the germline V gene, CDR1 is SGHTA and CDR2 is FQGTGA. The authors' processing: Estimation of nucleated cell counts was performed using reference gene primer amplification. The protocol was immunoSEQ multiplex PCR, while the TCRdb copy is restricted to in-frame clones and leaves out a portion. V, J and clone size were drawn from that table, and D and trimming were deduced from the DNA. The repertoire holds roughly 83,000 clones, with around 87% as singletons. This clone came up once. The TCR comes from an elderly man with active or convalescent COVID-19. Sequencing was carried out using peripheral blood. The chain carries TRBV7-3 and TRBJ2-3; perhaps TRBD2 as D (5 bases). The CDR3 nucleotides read TGTGCCAGCAGCGGAACTAGTCTGGGCACAGATACGCAGTATTTT. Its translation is CASSGTSLGTDTQYF.